Following are 4 T cell receptor beta chains from one sample sequenced in a study of OX40 agonist ivuxolimab in advanced cancers. Clones were read by immunoSEQ multiplex PCR, and TCRdb kept only the in-frame ones, dropping some. This table has around 15,000 clones, roughly 86% appearing once. The specimen comprised CD4+ or CD8+ T cells sorted from blood, sampled in a trial of the OX40 agonist ivuxolimab. The receptors derive from an adult with an advanced solid tumor such as melanoma, head and neck, liver or kidney cancer.

Written as DNA, the CDR3 is TGCGCCAGCAGCTTGGTCGCGGGAGCGAACACCGGGGAGCTGTTTTTT. Translation gives CASSLVAGANTGELFF. This sequence joins TRBV5-1 and TRBJ2-2; 7 bases fit TRBD2. Trimming took 0 bases from V and 0 from J; bases not matched to a gene: 2. In germline, CDR1 is SGHRS, CDR2 YFSETQ. CDR3 length: 16 residues.

This clone came up many times. V usage is TRBV28 and J usage is TRBJ2-7; 11 nucleotides match TRBD2. The germline gives CDR1 MDHEN, CDR2 SYDVKM. The CDR3 consists of 14 residues. V was pared by 2 bases and J by 7 bases, with 4 bases of the junction left unmatched. DNA of the CDR3: TGTGCCAGCAGTTTAGGTTTAGCGGGAGGGGAGCAGTACTTC. Its translation: CASSLGLAGGEQYF.

The chain uses TRBV27 and TRBJ1-1, with D perhaps TRBD1 (5 bases). Germline V CDR1 and CDR2: MNHEY, SMNVEV (reference sequence). V lost 3 bases and J 0 bases, leaving 8 bases between the germline ends. CDR3 size: 14 residues. CDR3 sequence reads: CASSLGVMNTEAFF. For the CDR3, the DNA is TGTGCCAGCAGTTTGGGGGTGATGAACACTGAAGCTTTCTTT.

The V gene is TRBV10-3, the J gene TRBJ2-6; D uncertain. CDR3 length: 15 residues. Germline CDR1 is ENHRY and CDR2 is SYGVKD. Trimming pared 2 bases from V and 0 bases from J, leaving 5 bases between. The chain's CDR3 is CAISEGPSGANVLTF. CDR3 coding DNA: TGTGCCATCAGTGAGGGACCCTCTGGGGCCAACGTCCTGACTTTC.